The rows below give T cell receptor beta chains drawn from one sample of a study of patients and donors after allogeneic stem cell transplantation. TCRdb re-analysed the RT-PCR reads in MiXCR, keeping a single row per CDR3 protein. The data hold 800,000 to 1,000,000 distinct CDR3 sequences, with about a sixth observed a single time. Sequencing was carried out using blood, either unsorted or a sorted T cell fraction (not recorded which). Source of these receptors: a human donor who was either an allogeneic HSCT recipient or a stem cell or donor lymphocyte infusion donor (not recorded which). It is not recorded whose cells these are; they may come from a transplant donor. Each CDR3 is given with its conserved first and last residue. D genes are given only for firm matches. Rows may omit the clone size; those that give it use once, few, many or a size class.

TRBD2	-	TRBV4-1	TRBJ2-5	CASSPWTSGTIGETQYF	TGCGCCAGCAGCCCTTGGACTAGCGGGACGATTGGAGAGACCCAGTACTTC
-	few	TRBV11-2	TRBJ1-1	CASSLGMGAGTEAFF	TGTGCCAGCAGCTTAGGGATGGGTGCGGGCACTGAAGCTTTCTTT
-	many	TRBV10-3	TRBJ2-7	CAISESKARGMAYEQYF	TGTGCCATCAGTGAGTCGAAAGCACGGGGCATGGCCTACGAGCAGTACTTC
-	few	TRBV15	TRBJ1-4	CATSTIESGVTNEKLFF	TGTGCCACCAGCACCATTGAGAGTGGGGTTACTAATGAAAAACTGTTTTTT
TRBD2	few	TRBV30	TRBJ2-7	CASSTLSGRSSYEQYF	TGTGCCTCCAGCACACTAAGCGGGAGGTCCTCCTACGAGCAGTACTTC
-	-	TRBV6-1	TRBJ2-7	CASSPGGTGEQYF	TGTGCCAGCAGCCCGGGTGGGACGGGGGAGCAGTACTTC
-	-	TRBV12-3/TRBV12-4	TRBJ1-2	CASSFALQGTGYTF	TGTGCCAGCAGTTTCGCATTACAGGGTACTGGCTACACCTTC
-	few	TRBV7-9	TRBJ2-1	CASSFSEGNEQFF	TGTGCCAGCAGCTTTTCGGAGGGAAATGAGCAGTTCTTC
TRBD1	few	TRBV29-1	TRBJ1-2	CSVAGTENYGYTF	TGCAGCGTTGCCGGGACAGAAAACTATGGCTACACCTTC
TRBD1	-	TRBV12-3/TRBV12-4	TRBJ2-3	CASSSEDRAPTDTQYF	TGTGCCAGCAGTTCAGAGGACAGGGCCCCCACAGATACGCAGTATTTT
TRBD1	-	TRBV10-3	TRBJ1-6	CAITTGENSPLHF	TGTGCCATCACGACAGGGGAAAATTCACCCCTCCACTTT
TRBD2	-	TRBV9	TRBJ2-6	CASSVEVGGRGANVLTF	TGTGCCAGCAGCGTAGAGGTGGGAGGGAGGGGGGCCAACGTCCTGACTTTC
TRBD2	many	TRBV12-3/TRBV12-4	TRBJ2-3	CASSSTSGRTDTQYF	TGTGCCAGCAGCTCGACTAGCGGGAGGACAGATACGCAGTATTTT
-	few	TRBV10-2	TRBJ2-3	CASSENQKGTDTQYF	TGCGCCAGCAGTGAAAACCAGAAAGGCACAGATACGCAGTATTTT
-	-	TRBV20-1	TRBJ1-1	CSARSGTSPTEAFF	TGCAGTGCTAGAAGTGGGACCTCCCCCACTGAAGCTTTCTTT
TRBD1	-	TRBV24-1	TRBJ2-2	CATSDSALGTGLVGELFF	TGTGCCACCAGTGATTCGGCGTTGGGGACAGGGCTTGTCGGGGAGCTGTTTTTT
TRBD2	few	TRBV6-5	TRBJ2-4	CASSYSLVAGMGDIQYF	TGTGCCAGCAGTTACTCGCTTGTAGCGGGAATGGGGGACATTCAGTACTTC
-	-	TRBV20-1	TRBJ2-5	CSANPQGHQETQYF	TGCAGTGCCAACCCGCAGGGGCACCAAGAGACCCAGTACTTC
-	few	TRBV5-4	TRBJ2-5	CASSLVGGLETQYF	TGTGCCAGCAGCTTAGTCGGCGGGTTGGAGACCCAGTACTTC
TRBD1	-	TRBV29-1	TRBJ1-5	CSVGTGVNQPQHF	TGCAGCGTGGGGACAGGGGTTAATCAGCCCCAGCATTTT
-	many	TRBV12-3/TRBV12-4	TRBJ2-6	CASSLRGAGANVLTF	TGTGCCAGCAGTTTAAGGGGGGCTGGGGCCAACGTCCTGACTTTC
-	-	TRBV7-9	TRBJ1-3	CASSSDGARGNTIYF	TGTGCCAGCAGCTCAGACGGGGCGCGCGGAAACACCATATATTTT
TRBD2	-	TRBV6-1	TRBJ2-2	CASQKRGTRTGELFF	TGTGCCAGCCAAAAGCGGGGCACAAGAACCGGGGAGCTGTTTTTT
TRBD1	many	TRBV12-3/TRBV12-4	TRBJ2-1	CASSLGRQGIENEQFF	TGTGCCAGCAGTTTGGGTCGACAGGGGATAGAAAATGAGCAGTTCTTC
-	-	TRBV10-3	TRBJ2-4	CAISERPSTSNIQYF	TGTGCCATCAGTGAACGACCTAGCACCTCTAACATTCAGTACTTC
-	few	TRBV10-3	TRBJ1-1	CAISEGGQGTEAFF	TGTGCCATCAGTGAGGGGGGCCAGGGCACTGAAGCTTTCTTT
-	-	TRBV20-1	TRBJ1-5	CSAIPGRGGQPQHF	TGCAGTGCAATCCCCGGCAGGGGCGGCCAGCCCCAGCATTTT
-	many	TRBV7-6	TRBJ2-7	CASSAGPILYEQYF	TGTGCCAGCAGCGCGGGACCCATCCTCTACGAGCAGTACTTC
-	-	TRBV5-1	TRBJ2-3	CASSLESVAADTQYF	TGCGCCAGCAGCTTGGAGTCGGTAGCAGCAGATACGCAGTATTTT
-	-	TRBV6-5	TRBJ1-6	CASSYSTPQSNSPLHF	TGTGCCAGCAGTTACTCGACCCCACAATCGAATTCACCCCTCCACTTT
-	-	TRBV20-1	TRBJ2-1	CSARARRAVTNFSYNEQFF	TGCAGTGCTAGGGCTCGGAGGGCGGTAACTAATTTCTCCTACAATGAGCAGTTCTTC
TRBD2	-	TRBV10-3	TRBJ2-3	CAISGGTSGSGKDTQYF	TGTGCCATCAGTGGCGGGACTAGCGGGAGTGGGAAAGATACGCAGTATTTT
-	few	TRBV28	TRBJ2-2	CASFDLNTGELFF	TGTGCCAGCTTCGACCTGAACACCGGGGAGCTGTTTTTT
TRBD1	few	TRBV5-1	TRBJ2-1	CASSVDRGTSNEQFF	TGCGCCAGCAGCGTAGACAGGGGGACCTCCAATGAGCAGTTCTTC
TRBD1	few	TRBV6-1	TRBJ2-2	CASSPPRGQAGELFF	TGTGCCAGCAGCCCCCCCAGGGGGCAGGCCGGGGAGCTGTTTTTT
TRBD1	-	TRBV27	TRBJ1-5	CASSWDRGRPQHF	TGTGCCAGCAGTTGGGACAGGGGGCGGCCCCAGCATTTT
-	few	TRBV20-1	TRBJ2-7	CSARGGSEQYF	TGCAGTGCTAGAGGAGGCAGCGAGCAGTACTTC
-	few	TRBV15	TRBJ1-2	CATSRLMTGIYGYTF	TGTGCCACCAGCCGCCTGATGACAGGTATCTATGGCTACACCTTC
-	once	TRBV6-5	TRBJ2-5	CASRYTIFQETQYF	TGTGCCAGCAGATACACAATCTTCCAAGAGACCCAGTACTTC
-	many	TRBV4-1	TRBJ2-7	CASSFSNEQYF	TGCGCCAGCAGTTTTAGTAACGAGCAGTACTTC
-	few	TRBV20-1	TRBJ1-2	CSARVREGFHGYTF	TGCAGTGCTAGAGTCAGGGAGGGCTTCCATGGCTACACCTTC
-	-	TRBV4-3	TRBJ2-3	CASSQDSKRGYIGTDTQYF	TGCGCCAGCAGCCAAGATAGCAAGCGAGGGTATATCGGCACAGATACGCAGTATTTT
-	few	TRBV6-5	TRBJ2-4	CASSYSLRLAKNIQYF	TGTGCCAGCAGTTACTCTTTAAGGCTAGCCAAAAACATTCAGTACTTC
-	few	TRBV20-1	TRBJ1-2	CSARGGTVDNYGYTF	TGCAGTGCTAGAGGGGGGACCGTTGATAACTATGGCTACACCTTC
-	few	TRBV20-1	TRBJ2-2	CSARGAGPNANTGELFF	TGCAGTGCTAGAGGGGCAGGACCAAACGCGAACACCGGGGAGCTGTTTTTT
-	few	TRBV20-1	TRBJ2-7	CSARSQEPGHSSYEQYF	TGCAGTGCTAGGAGTCAGGAACCGGGACATAGCTCCTACGAGCAGTACTTC
-	-	TRBV4-2	TRBJ2-1	CASSPITRGARYNEQFF	TGTGCCAGCAGCCCCATAACTCGGGGGGCCAGATACAATGAGCAGTTCTTC
TRBD2	-	TRBV24-1	TRBJ2-1	CATSGSGLGSDEQFF	TGTGCCACCAGTGGGTCGGGACTAGGATCGGATGAGCAGTTCTTC
-	few	TRBV5-1	TRBJ2-7	CASSLAGMGVEQYF	TGCGCCAGCAGCTTGGCAGGGATGGGTGTCGAGCAGTACTTC
TRBD1	few	TRBV20-1	TRBJ1-2	CSARDSGTGPSGYTF	TGCAGTGCTAGAGATTCCGGGACAGGGCCCTCCGGCTACACCTTC
TRBD1	few	TRBV9	TRBJ2-4	CASSETGGAEVKNIQYF	TGTGCCAGCAGCGAAACAGGGGGCGCGGAGGTCAAAAACATTCAGTACTTC
TRBD1	-	TRBV18	TRBJ1-1	CASSPRRDRAKNTEAFF	TGTGCCAGCTCACCGAGAAGGGACAGGGCGAAGAACACTGAAGCTTTCTTT
TRBD1	few	TRBV4-1	TRBJ1-1	CASSQMTGVEAFF	TGCGCCAGCAGCCAGATGACAGGGGTTGAAGCTTTCTTT
-	few	TRBV3-1	TRBJ2-4	CASSQGSFRKKNIQYF	TGTGCCAGCAGCCAAGGATCATTCCGCAAGAAAAACATTCAGTACTTC
TRBD1	few	TRBV29-1	TRBJ1-5	CSVEGQGAGQPQHF	TGCAGCGTTGAAGGCCAGGGGGCGGGTCAGCCCCAGCATTTT